Following are 5 T cell receptor beta chains from one sample sequenced in a study of cytomegalovirus exposure and HLA in healthy donors listed by TCRdb under 2017. Receptor amplification or capture employed the immunoSEQ multiplex PCR assay. For the multiplex PCR, a mixture combining 60 forward primers for TCR Vbeta segments and 13 reverse primers for TCR Jbeta segments was used. Here the immuneACCESS table is served through TCRdb, limited to in-frame sequences with V and J called. Missing clones are a known gap in these copies; in checked studies unresolved V genes cover under half, and the rest lacks a known reason. The sample data list about 130,000 clones, and around 72% of these were observed just once. The ten largest clonotypes hold roughly 1.9% of the sample. What was sequenced was PBMCs. The receptors originated from a woman between 35 and 50 years old in good health and CMV-seronegative.

The rearrangement links TRBV28 to TRBJ2-4; 9 nucleotides line up with TRBD1. The CDR3 has 14 residues. Losses at the gene ends were 3 bases for V and 12 bases for J; bases not matched to a gene: 9. Germline CDR1 and CDR2: MDHEN and SYDVKM. CDR3 bases: TGTGCCAGCAGTTTGGGGACAGGGTGGCACAGTCAGTACTTC. Its protein product is CASSLGTGWHSQYF.

This clone was detected only a few times. The rearrangement uses TRBV6-1 and TRBJ1-2; the D gene is possibly TRBD1 (6 bases). CDR3 length: 13 residues. Germline values: CDR1 MNHNS, CDR2 SASEGT. V lost 0 bases, J lost 8 bases, and 10 bases lay in between. This chain's CDR3 is CASSEATGAGYTF. The CDR3 bases are TGTGCCAGCAGTGAAGCGACAGGCGCCGGCTACACCTTC.

Remarks on this clone: Other DNA sequences within the sample encode an identical CDR3. This chain links TRBV11-3 with TRBJ2-5; perhaps TRBD2 as D (7 bases). CDR3 size: 13 residues. V was cut by 5 bases and J by 5 bases, with 12 bases left in between. Germline V gives CDR1 SGHNT, CDR2 YENEEA. CDR3 in DNA: TGTGCCAGCAGCACGGGGGGCCAGGAGACCCAGTACTTC. Its protein is CASSTGGQETQYF. The full variable domain, completed using reference TRBV11-3 and TRBJ2-5, is EAGVVQSPRYKIIEKKQPVAFWCNPISGHNTLYWYLQNLGQGPELLIRYENEEAVDDSQLPKDRFSAERLKGVDSTLKIQPAELGDSAVYLCASSTGGQETQYFGPGTRLLVL.

The chain has TRBV15 and TRBJ2-3, with D perhaps TRBD2 (6 bases). V was trimmed by 1 base and J by 0 bases, leaving 17 bases between them. The CDR3 sequence is 18 residues long. Germline loops: CDR1 LNHNV, CDR2 YYDKDF (reference sequence). In DNA, the CDR3 is TGTGCCACCAGCAGAGTCGAGGACTATCCCTCTAGCACAGATACGCAGTATTTT. Residues: CATSRVEDYPSSTDTQYF.

The chain has TRBV2 and TRBJ1-1; D ambiguous. Trimming shortened V by 5 bases and J by 1 base, and 14 bases separated the two germline ends. The germline V gene encodes CDR1 SNHLY and CDR2 FYNNEI. The CDR3 has 15 amino acids. As DNA, the CDR3 is TGTGCCAGCAGTCCCCTACCGACACCGAACACTGAAGCTTTCTTT. Translating it yields CASSPLPTPNTEAFF.